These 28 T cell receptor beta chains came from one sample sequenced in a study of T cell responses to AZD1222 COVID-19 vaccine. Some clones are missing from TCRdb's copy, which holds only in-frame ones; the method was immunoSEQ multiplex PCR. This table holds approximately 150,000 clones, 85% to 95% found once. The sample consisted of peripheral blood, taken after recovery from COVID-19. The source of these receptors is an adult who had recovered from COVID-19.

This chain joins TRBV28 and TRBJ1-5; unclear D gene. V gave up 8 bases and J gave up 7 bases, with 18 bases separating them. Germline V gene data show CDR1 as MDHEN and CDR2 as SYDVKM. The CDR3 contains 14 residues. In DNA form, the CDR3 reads TGTGCCAGCGTCGCCTGGGGTCAGGAACAGCCCCAGCATTTT. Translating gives CASVAWGQEQPQHF.

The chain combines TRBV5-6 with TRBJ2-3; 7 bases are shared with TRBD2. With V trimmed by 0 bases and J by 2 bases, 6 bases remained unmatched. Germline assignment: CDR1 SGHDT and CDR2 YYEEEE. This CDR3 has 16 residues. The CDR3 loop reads CASSLAGDYYTDTQYF. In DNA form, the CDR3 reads TGTGCCAGCAGCTTGGCGGGGGACTACTACACAGATACGCAGTATTTT.

The CDR3 region is CASSRGGLAGNYEQYF. Here the CDR3 DNA reads TGTGCCAGCAGCCGGGGGGGGCTAGCGGGAAACTACGAGCAGTACTTC. V gene TRBV5-4 combines with J gene TRBJ2-7; TRBD2 matches at 9 bases. Germline V gene lookup returns CDR1 SGHNT and CDR2 YYREEE (reference sequence). The length of the CDR3 is 16 residues. V lost 4 bases and J lost 3; bases outside the gene matches: 11. Combining the CDR3 with reference TRBV5-4 and TRBJ2-7 gives the whole variable domain ETGVTQSPTHLIKTRGQQVTLRCSSQSGHNTVSWYQQALGQGPQFIFQYYREEENGRGNFPPRFSGLQFPNYSSELNVNALELDDSALYLCASSRGGLAGNYEQYFGPGTRLTVT.

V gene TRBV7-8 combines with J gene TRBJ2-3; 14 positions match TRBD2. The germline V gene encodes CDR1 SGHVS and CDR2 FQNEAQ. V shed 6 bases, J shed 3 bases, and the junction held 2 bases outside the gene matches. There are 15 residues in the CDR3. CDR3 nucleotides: TGTGCCAGCAGAGGACTAGCGGGAGGAACAGATACGCAGTATTTT. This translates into CASRGLAGGTDTQYF.

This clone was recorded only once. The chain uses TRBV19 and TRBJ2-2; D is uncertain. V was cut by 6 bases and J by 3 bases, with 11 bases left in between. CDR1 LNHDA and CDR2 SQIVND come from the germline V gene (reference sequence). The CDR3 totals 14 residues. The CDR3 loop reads CASSIRVDTGELFF. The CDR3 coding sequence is TGTGCCAGTAGCATAAGGGTTGACACCGGGGAGCTGTTTTTT.

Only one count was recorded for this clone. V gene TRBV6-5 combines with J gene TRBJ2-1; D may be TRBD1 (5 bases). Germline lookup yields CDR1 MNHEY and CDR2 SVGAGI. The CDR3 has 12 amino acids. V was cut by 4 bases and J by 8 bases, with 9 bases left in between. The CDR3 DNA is TGTGCCAGCAGTTCCCAGGGTGATGAGCAGTTCTTC. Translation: CASSSQGDEQFF.

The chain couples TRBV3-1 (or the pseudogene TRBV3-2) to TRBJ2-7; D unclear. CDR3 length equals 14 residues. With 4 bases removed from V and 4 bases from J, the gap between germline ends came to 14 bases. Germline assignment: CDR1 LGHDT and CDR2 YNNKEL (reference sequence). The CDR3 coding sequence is TGTGCCAGCAGCCTGGAGCCCCTTCGGTACGAGCAGTACTTC. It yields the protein CASSLEPLRYEQYF.

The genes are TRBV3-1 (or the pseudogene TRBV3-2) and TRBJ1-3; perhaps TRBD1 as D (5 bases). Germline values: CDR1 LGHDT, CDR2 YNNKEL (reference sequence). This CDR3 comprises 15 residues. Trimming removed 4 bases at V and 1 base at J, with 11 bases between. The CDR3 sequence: CASSLTRTSGNTIYF. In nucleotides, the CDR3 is TGTGCCAGCAGCCTGACCCGGACATCTGGAAACACCATATATTTT.

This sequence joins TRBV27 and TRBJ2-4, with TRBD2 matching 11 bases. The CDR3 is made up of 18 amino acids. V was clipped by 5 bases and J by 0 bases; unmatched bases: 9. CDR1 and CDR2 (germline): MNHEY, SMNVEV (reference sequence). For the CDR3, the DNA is TGTGCCAGCAGTCCCCTAACCGGGACTAGCGGAGCCAAAAACATTCAGTACTTC. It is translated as CASSPLTGTSGAKNIQYF.

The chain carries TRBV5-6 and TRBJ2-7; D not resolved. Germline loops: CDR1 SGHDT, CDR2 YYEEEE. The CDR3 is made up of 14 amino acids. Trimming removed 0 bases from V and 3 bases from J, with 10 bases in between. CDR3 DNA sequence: TGTGCCAGCAGCTTGGCAGGAGACTTCTACGAGCAGTACTTC. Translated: CASSLAGDFYEQYF.

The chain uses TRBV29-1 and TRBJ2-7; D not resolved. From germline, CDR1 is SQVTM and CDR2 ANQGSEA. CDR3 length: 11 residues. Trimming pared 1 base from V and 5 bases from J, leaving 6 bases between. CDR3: CSVEGFDEQYF. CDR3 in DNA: TGCAGCGTTGAAGGTTTCGACGAGCAGTACTTC.

CDR3 protein: CASQPHRELRTGELFF. The CDR3, as DNA: TGTGCCAGCCAACCCCATCGGGAGTTGAGGACCGGGGAGCTGTTTTTT. This sequence joins TRBV5-4 and TRBJ2-2; a possible D gene is TRBD2 (6 bases). This CDR3 spans 16 amino acids. The V and J ends lost 7 bases and 5 bases respectively, with 21 bases between them. Germline-derived CDR1 and CDR2 are SGHNT and YYREEE (reference sequence).

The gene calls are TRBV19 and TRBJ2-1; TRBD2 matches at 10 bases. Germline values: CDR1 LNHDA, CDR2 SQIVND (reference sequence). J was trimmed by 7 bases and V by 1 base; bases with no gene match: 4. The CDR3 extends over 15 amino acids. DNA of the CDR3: TGTGCCAGTAGTATAGGCGGGGGACTAGCGAATGAGCAGTTCTTC. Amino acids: CASSIGGGLANEQFF.

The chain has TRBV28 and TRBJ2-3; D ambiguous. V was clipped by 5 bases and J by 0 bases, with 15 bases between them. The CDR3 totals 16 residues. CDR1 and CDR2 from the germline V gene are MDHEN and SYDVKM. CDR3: CASSRNWQVSTDTQYF. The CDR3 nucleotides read TGTGCCAGCAGTCGGAATTGGCAGGTTAGCACAGATACGCAGTATTTT.

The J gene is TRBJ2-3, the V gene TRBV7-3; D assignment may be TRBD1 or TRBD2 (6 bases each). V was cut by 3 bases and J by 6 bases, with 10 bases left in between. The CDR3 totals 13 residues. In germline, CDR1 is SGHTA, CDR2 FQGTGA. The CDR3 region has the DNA TGTGCCAGCAGCTTCCAGGGGAGGGATACGCAGTATTTT. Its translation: CASSFQGRDTQYF.

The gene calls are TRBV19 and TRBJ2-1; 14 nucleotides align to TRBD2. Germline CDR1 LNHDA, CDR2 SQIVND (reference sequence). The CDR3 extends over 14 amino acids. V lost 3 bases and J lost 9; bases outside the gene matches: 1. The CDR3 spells CASSIGLAGGEQFF. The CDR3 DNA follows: TGTGCCAGTAGTATTGGACTAGCGGGAGGTGAGCAGTTCTTC.

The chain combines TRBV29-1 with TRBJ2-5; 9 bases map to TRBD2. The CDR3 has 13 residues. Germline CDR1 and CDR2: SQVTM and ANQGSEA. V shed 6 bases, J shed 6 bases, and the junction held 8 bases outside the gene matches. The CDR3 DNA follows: TGCAGCGTGGGGGCTAGCGGGACGAAGACCCAGTACTTC. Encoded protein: CSVGASGTKTQYF. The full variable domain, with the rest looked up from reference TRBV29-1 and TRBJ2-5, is SAVISQKPSRDICQRGTSLTIQCQVDSQVTMMFWYRQQPGQSLTLIATANQGSEATYESGFVIDKFPISRPNLTFSTLTVSNMSPEDSSIYLCSVGASGTKTQYFGPGTRLLVL.

CDR3 amino acids: CASSQDFGTGGYEQYF. In DNA form, the CDR3 reads TGTGCCAGCAGCCAAGATTTTGGGACAGGAGGCTACGAGCAGTACTTC. The chain employs TRBV3-1 (or the pseudogene TRBV3-2) and TRBJ2-7, with 8 bases matching TRBD1. The CDR3 has 16 residues. Germline loops: CDR1 LGHDT, CDR2 YNNKEL (reference sequence). V dropped 0 bases and J dropped 3; count of bases not matched to a gene: 7.

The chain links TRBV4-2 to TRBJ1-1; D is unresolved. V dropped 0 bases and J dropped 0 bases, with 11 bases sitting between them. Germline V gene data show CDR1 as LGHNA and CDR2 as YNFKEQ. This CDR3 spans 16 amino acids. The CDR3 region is CASSQEAYPMNTEAFF. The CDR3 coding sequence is TGTGCCAGCAGCCAAGAAGCATACCCGATGAACACTGAAGCTTTCTTT.

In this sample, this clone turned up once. In DNA form, the CDR3 reads TGTGCCAGTAGTCCCTCGCGGAGAAGTCAAGAGACCCAGTACTTC. It yields the protein CASSPSRRSQETQYF. The chain uses TRBV19 and TRBJ2-5; D gene uncertain. Per germline, CDR1 LNHDA and CDR2 SQIVND (reference sequence). Trimming pared 5 bases from V and 2 bases from J, leaving 15 bases between. The CDR3 runs to 15 residues.

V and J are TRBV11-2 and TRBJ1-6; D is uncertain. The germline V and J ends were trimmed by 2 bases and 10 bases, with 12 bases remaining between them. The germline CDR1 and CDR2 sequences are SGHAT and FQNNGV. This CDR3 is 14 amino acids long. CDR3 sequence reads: CASSLIGYSSPLHF. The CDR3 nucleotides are TGTGCCAGCAGCTTAATAGGGTATTCCTCACCCCTCCACTTT.

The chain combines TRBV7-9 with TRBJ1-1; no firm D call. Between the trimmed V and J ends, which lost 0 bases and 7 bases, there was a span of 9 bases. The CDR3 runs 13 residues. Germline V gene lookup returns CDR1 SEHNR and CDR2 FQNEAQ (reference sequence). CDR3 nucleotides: TGTGCCAGCAGCTTAGCGGGTTGGGTTGAAGCTTTCTTT. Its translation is CASSLAGWVEAFF.

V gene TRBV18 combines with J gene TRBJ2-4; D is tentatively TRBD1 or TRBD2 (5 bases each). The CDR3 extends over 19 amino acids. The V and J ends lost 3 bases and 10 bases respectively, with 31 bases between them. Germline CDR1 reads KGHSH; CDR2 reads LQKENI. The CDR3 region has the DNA TGTGCCAGCTCACCCATAGACAGAGGGTCTGCCCTCAACCATAGGATTCAGTACTTC. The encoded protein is CASSPIDRGSALNHRIQYF. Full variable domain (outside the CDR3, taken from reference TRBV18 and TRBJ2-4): NAGVMQNPRHLVRRRGQEARLRCSPMKGHSHVYWYRQLPEEGLKFMVYLQKENIIDESGMPKERFSAEFPKEGPSILRIQQVVRGDSAAYFCASSPIDRGSALNHRIQYFGAGTRLSVL.

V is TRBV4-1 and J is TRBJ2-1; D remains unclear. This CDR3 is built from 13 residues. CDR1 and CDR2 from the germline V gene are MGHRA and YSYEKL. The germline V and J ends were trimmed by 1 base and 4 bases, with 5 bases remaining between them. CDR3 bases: TGCGCCAGCAGCCAAGTAGATTACAATGAGCAGTTCTTC. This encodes CASSQVDYNEQFF.

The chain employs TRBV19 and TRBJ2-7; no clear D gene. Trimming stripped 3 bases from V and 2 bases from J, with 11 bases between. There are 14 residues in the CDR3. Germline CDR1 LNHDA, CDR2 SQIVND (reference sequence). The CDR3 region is CASSITVETYEQYF. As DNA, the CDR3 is TGTGCCAGTAGTATCACCGTGGAGACCTACGAGCAGTACTTC. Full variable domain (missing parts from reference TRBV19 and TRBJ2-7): DGGITQSPKYLFRKEGQNVTLSCEQNLNHDAMYWYRQDPGQGLRLIYYSQIVNDFQKGDIAEGYSVSREKKESFPLTVTSAQKNPTAFYLCASSITVETYEQYFGPGTRLTVT.

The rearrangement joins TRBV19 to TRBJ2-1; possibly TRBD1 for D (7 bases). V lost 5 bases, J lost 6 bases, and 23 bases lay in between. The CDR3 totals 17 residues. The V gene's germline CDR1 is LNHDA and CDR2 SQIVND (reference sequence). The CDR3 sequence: CASSPLEAGQYFNEQFF. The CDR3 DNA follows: TGTGCCAGTAGTCCCCTAGAGGCGGGACAGTACTTCAATGAGCAGTTCTTC.

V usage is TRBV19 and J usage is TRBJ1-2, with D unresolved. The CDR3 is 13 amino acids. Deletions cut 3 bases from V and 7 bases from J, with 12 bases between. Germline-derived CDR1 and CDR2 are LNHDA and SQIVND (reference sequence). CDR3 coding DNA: TGTGCCAGTAGTATTGAGGGTTTTTTTGGCTACACCTTC. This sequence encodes CASSIEGFFGYTF.

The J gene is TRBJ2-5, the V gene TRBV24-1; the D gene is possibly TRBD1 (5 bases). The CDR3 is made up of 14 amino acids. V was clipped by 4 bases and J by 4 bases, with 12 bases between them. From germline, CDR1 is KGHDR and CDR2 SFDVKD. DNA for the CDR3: TGTGCCACCAGTGACCCAGGGTATAGAGAGACCCAGTACTTC. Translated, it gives CATSDPGYRETQYF.